This T cell receptor (beta chain) was identified during a study of T cell repertoires in urothelial bladder cancer. Clones were sequenced by immunoSEQ multiplex PCR, and TCRdb holds only the in-frame ones, with some missing. The table includes about 9,000 clones, 58% detected once. This clone was seen a few times. Its specificity is not known. Overall study findings and caveats: One T-cell clone reached up to roughly 15% of carcinoma infiltrating lymphocytes.

The CDR3 length is 12 residues. Germline values: CDR1 MNHNS, CDR2 SASEGT. The ends were cut back, 8 bases at V and 1 base at J, with 8 bases in the middle. Sequencing was performed on tumor-infiltrating cells from bladder cancer. The chain recombines TRBV6-1 with TRBJ1-2; maybe TRBD1 (5 bases). The sequence came from a human donor with urothelial carcinoma. The CDR3 DNA sequence: TGTGCCAGCCAGGGCGATAACTATGGCTACACCTTC. This gives the protein CASQGDNYGYTF.